This T cell receptor (beta chain) was recovered during a study of naive and memory T cell subsets. This clonotype occurred many times. The beta constant-region primer was an equimolar mix of two oligonucleotides covering TRBC1 and TRBC2. TCRdb re-derived calls from the UMI-ligation and nested PCR reads in MiXCR, one entry per CDR3 protein. The sample lists approximately 140,000 distinct CDR3 sequences, approximately 17% occurring once. The V end was cut by 3 bases, the J end by 6 bases, with 27 bases between. Germline assignment: CDR1 SQVTM and CDR2 ANQGSEA. The CDR3 totals 17 residues. The TCR originated in a human donor in good health. The material sequenced was naive CD4+ T cells from blood. The J gene is TRBJ2-7, the V gene TRBV29-1, with D perhaps being TRBD1 or TRBD2 (5 bases each). The CDR3 protein is CSVEGSWAAAGTAEQYF. Written as DNA, the CDR3 is TGCAGCGTTGAGGGGTCGTGGGCAGCGGCTGGGACGGCCGAGCAGTACTTC.